The clone carrying this T cell receptor beta chain has just a few counts. The data derive from a study of Graves' ophthalmopathy and Graves' hyperthyroidism. The study amplified TCR beta CDR3 regions using RNA transcripts. RT-PCR with HTBI primers came first, then second-round multiplex PCR. MiXCR was run by TCRdb on the multiplex PCR reads, yielding one entry per CDR3 protein. The table shows 740,000 or so distinct CDR3 sequences, with approximately 40% occurring only once. This clonotype was obtained from an adult man with Graves' ophthalmopathy. Sequencing input: peripheral blood.

As DNA, the CDR3 is TGTGCCACCAGGGTACAAGATAACTATGGCTACACCTTC. It specifies CATRVQDNYGYTF. The chain joins TRBV15 to TRBJ1-2; D uncertain. The CDR3 totals 13 residues. Germline CDR1 reads LNHNV; CDR2 reads YYDKDF (reference sequence). V lost 6 bases, J lost 1 base, and 9 bases lay in between. Drawing the rest from reference TRBV15 and TRBJ1-2, the complete variable domain is DAMVIQNPRYQVTQFGKPVTLSCSQTLNHNVMYWYQQKSSQAPKLLFHYYDKDFNNEADTPDNFQSRRPNTSFCFLDIRSPGLGDTAMYLCATRVQDNYGYTFGSGTRLTVV.